Listed here are 2 T cell receptor beta chains from one sample, sequenced in a study of blood T cell repertoires in COVID-19. Profiling relied on immunoSEQ multiplex PCR, and the TCRdb table lists in-frame clones only, not all of them. The data show about 140,000 clones, with 75% to 90% seen just once and roughly 10% held by the top ten. Sample: peripheral blood. The source is a man between 60 and 75 years old with active or convalescent COVID-19.

This chain uses TRBV5-1 with TRBJ2-7, with 8 bases aligning to TRBD1. The CDR3 sequence is 12 residues long. The J segment lost 6 bases and the V segment lost 6 bases, leaving 5 bases of the junction unmatched. From germline, CDR1 is SGHRS and CDR2 YFSETQ. The CDR3, as DNA: TGCGCCAGCACCCTTACAGGGGGCGAGCAGTACTTC. It is translated as CASTLTGGEQYF.

This chain uses TRBV28 with TRBJ1-2; tentative D call: TRBD1 (6 bases). From germline, CDR1 is MDHEN and CDR2 SYDVKM. Trimming stripped 2 bases from V and 0 bases from J, with 16 bases between. This CDR3 contains 17 residues. CDR3 in amino acids: CASSLEVGHGANYGYTF. CDR3 nucleotides: TGTGCCAGCAGTTTAGAGGTGGGACACGGAGCTAACTATGGCTACACCTTC.